The 11 T cell receptor beta chains given below trace back to one sample, sequenced in a study of a mutant IDH1 vaccine in newly diagnosed glioma. The antigens for these receptors are not known. The repertoire was sequenced with immunoSEQ multiplex PCR; TCRdb's copy has only in-frame clones and lacks some. This sample has some 45,000 clones, with 75% to 85% found just once. Indicated time point: week 35, safety follow-up. With topical imiquimod, each dose of the vaccine consisted of 300 ug of mutant IDH1 20-mer peptide. This sample comprised PBMCs, obtained from a glioma patient whose treatment included an IDH1 peptide vaccine. The receptors were sampled from a woman between 50 and 59 years old with glioma.

This chain uses TRBV7-9 with TRBJ1-1; the D is unclear. The CDR3 totals 14 residues. The V gene lost 4 bases and the J gene lost 0 bases, with 9 bases spanning the gap. Per germline, CDR1 SEHNR and CDR2 FQNEAQ (reference sequence). CDR3 sequence reads: CASSSEGLNTEAFF. CDR3 sequence (DNA): TGTGCCAGCAGCTCGGAGGGCTTGAACACTGAAGCTTTCTTT.

V is TRBV9 and J is TRBJ2-3; D unresolved. Trimming shortened V by 4 bases and J by 0 bases, and 12 bases separated the two germline ends. CDR1 is SGDLS and CDR2 is YYNGEE in the germline V gene. The CDR3 is 15 residues long. The CDR3 region has the DNA TGTGCCAGCAGCCCTCGCTTGGGGAGCACAGATACGCAGTATTTT. It translates to CASSPRLGSTDTQYF.

This rearrangement joins TRBV5-5 to TRBJ1-1; D is undetermined. V was clipped by 1 base and J by 3 bases, with 16 bases between them. The CDR3 has 16 residues. Germline V lookup: CDR1 SGHKS, CDR2 YYEKEE (reference sequence). The CDR3 DNA follows: TGTGCCAGCAGCTTGTCCGCTTCAGAGAGGTACACTGAAGCTTTCTTT. Protein: CASSLSASERYTEAFF.

This clone was counted a single time. The rearrangement uses TRBV6-1 and TRBJ1-2; the match to TRBD1 covers 7 bases. V shed 6 bases and J 1 base; nucleotides not matched to a gene: 8. The CDR3 has 15 residues. Germline V lookup: CDR1 MNHNS, CDR2 SASEGT. CDR3 in amino acids: CASRNPGQNNYGYTF. Here the CDR3 DNA reads TGTGCCAGCAGGAACCCGGGACAGAATAACTATGGCTACACCTTC.

This sequence joins TRBV7-9 and TRBJ2-1; tentatively, D is TRBD2 (5 bases). CDR3 length equals 17 residues. The V end was cut by 1 base, the J end by 0 bases, with 13 bases between. CDR1 and CDR2 from the germline V gene are SEHNR and FQNEAQ (reference sequence). CDR3 protein: CASSLGYGESSYNEQFF. In DNA form, the CDR3 reads TGTGCCAGCAGCTTAGGATACGGGGAGAGCTCCTACAATGAGCAGTTCTTC.

V gene TRBV4-1 combines with J gene TRBJ1-2; D not resolved. The germline V and J ends were trimmed by 0 bases and 8 bases, with 16 bases remaining between them. The CDR3 sequence is 15 residues long. Germline loops: CDR1 MGHRA, CDR2 YSYEKL. CDR3 residues: CASSQDTSAPRGYTF. The DNA for the CDR3 is TGCGCCAGCAGCCAAGATACCTCGGCCCCCCGGGGCTACACCTTC.

This chain uses TRBV5-1 with TRBJ1-1, with D possibly TRBD1 on 5 matching bases. From germline, CDR1 is SGHRS and CDR2 YFSETQ. The CDR3 totals 13 residues. V lost 2 bases and J lost 1, with 6 bases in between. The chain's CDR3 is CASSFTGNTEAFF. The CDR3 nucleotides are TGCGCCAGCAGCTTTACAGGGAACACTGAAGCTTTCTTT. Supplemented by reference TRBV5-1 and TRBJ1-1, the full variable domain reads KAGVTQTPRYLIKTRGQQVTLSCSPISGHRSVSWYQQTPGQGLQFLFEYFSETQRNKGNFPGRFSGRQFSNSRSEMNVSTLELGDSALYLCASSFTGNTEAFFGQGTRLTVV.

This chain links TRBV4-1 with TRBJ1-3; D is ambiguous. The CDR3 covers 17 residues. Between the trimmed V and J ends, which lost 0 bases and 0 bases, there was a span of 12 bases. Germline V gene lookup returns CDR1 MGHRA and CDR2 YSYEKL. CDR3 nucleotides: TGCGCCAGCAGCCAAGAGGGCGGCCCCTACTCTGGAAACACCATATATTTT. As protein: CASSQEGGPYSGNTIYF.

The chain carries TRBV2 and TRBJ2-1; 8 positions match TRBD2. J gave up 3 bases and V 7 bases, and 8 bases lay outside the gene matches. Germline CDR1 SNHLY, CDR2 FYNNEI. The CDR3 covers 15 residues. DNA for the CDR3: TGTGCCAGCACCAAGGGACTAGGAGGCTACAATGAGCAGTTCTTC. Translated: CASTKGLGGYNEQFF.

This clone turned up a few times. The CDR3 DNA reads as TGCGCCAGCAGCTTGGATTGGGGCACTGAAGCTTTCTTT. This codes for CASSLDWGTEAFF. The V and J genes are TRBV5-1 and TRBJ1-1, with D unclear. The CDR3 has 13 residues. Germline-derived CDR1 and CDR2 are SGHRS and YFSETQ. Trimming shortened V by 0 bases and J by 4 bases, and 7 bases separated the two germline ends.

This chain joins TRBV2 and TRBJ1-1; D perhaps matches TRBD1 (5 bases). This CDR3 has 13 residues. The ends were cut back, 7 bases at V and 4 bases at J, with 13 bases in the middle. Germline-derived CDR1 and CDR2 are SNHLY and FYNNEI. As DNA, the CDR3 is TGTGCCAGCAACGGCAGGGACGGCACTGAAGCTTTCTTT. It translates to CASNGRDGTEAFF.